The following is a T cell receptor beta chain sequence with its context. The data stem from a study of blood T cell repertoires in COVID-19. Study at large: The United States, Italy and Spain provided the acute and convalescent COVID-19 samples. PBMCs, B-cell-depleted T cells, or T cells were the source of the cDNA or gDNA that made up the material.

V was cut by 1 base and J by 7 bases, with 12 bases left in between. This CDR3 region has 14 residues. Germline loops: CDR1 SGHRS, CDR2 YFSETQ. Per the authors' pipeline: Amplification from reference gene primers served as the basis for estimated nucleated cell counts. Assay used: immunoSEQ multiplex PCR; TCRdb lists only in-frame clones, some missing. V and J calls plus clone size are reproduced from that table; the DNA served to infer D and trimming. The sample includes about 110,000 clones, roughly 80% of them seen just once. The J gene is TRBJ2-1, the V gene TRBV5-1, with D maybe TRBD2 (5 bases). The sequenced sample consisted of peripheral blood. This TCR came from a woman aged 55 to 70 with acute or convalescent COVID-19. CDR3 bases: TGCGCCAGCAGCTTGACCGCGGGCGGGAATGAGCAGTTCTTC. As protein: CASSLTAGGNEQFF.